These 14 T cell receptor beta chains share one sample of origin, sequenced in a study of CD8+ T cells in alopecia areata. Indicated treatment: oral pan-JAK inhibitor, 5-10 mg twice daily. cDNA prepared by RNA extraction and subsequent reverse transcription served as the template for sequencing. Method: immunoSEQ multiplex PCR; TCRdb's copy keeps in-frame clones and lacks some. The sample lists about 200,000 clones, roughly two fifths seen once, with 0.48% in the top ten. Sequenced material: CD4+ T cells sorted from blood, taken at approximately week 30, from a patient treated with tofacitinib. These receptors all come from a human donor with alopecia areata.

This CDR3 is CASSLSGAGANVLTF. For the CDR3, the DNA is TGTGCCAGCAGCCTATCAGGGGCCGGGGCCAACGTCCTGACTTTC. This chain connects TRBV2 to TRBJ2-6, with D possibly TRBD1 on 6 matching bases. Germline CDR1 reads SNHLY; CDR2 reads FYNNEI. The V end lost 6 bases, the J end lost 4 bases, and 13 bases lay between the germline ends. The CDR3 loop spans 15 amino acids.

The rearrangement links TRBV4-1 to TRBJ2-3; TRBD1 agrees at 7 bases. Looked up from germline, CDR1 is MGHRA and CDR2 is YSYEKL. CDR3 length: 17 amino acids. J lost 3 bases, V lost 4 bases, and 13 bases had no gene match. CDR3 amino acids: CASSRRVGTVTTDTQYF. CDR3 sequence (DNA): TGCGCCAGCAGCCGGAGAGTCGGGACAGTAACAACAGATACGCAGTATTTT.

This clone was found once. The V call is TRBV5-4, the J call TRBJ1-2, with D possibly matching TRBD1 (5 bases). The CDR3 covers 15 residues. Germline CDR1 and CDR2: SGHNT and YYREEE (reference sequence). V lost 5 bases, J lost 4 bases, and 18 bases lay in between. CDR3 in DNA: TGTGCCAGCAGACGCGGGACGGACCCAGTCTATGGCTACACCTTC. This sequence encodes CASRRGTDPVYGYTF. The full variable domain, rest sourced from reference TRBV5-4 and TRBJ1-2, is ETGVTQSPTHLIKTRGQQVTLRCSSQSGHNTVSWYQQALGQGPQFIFQYYREEENGRGNFPPRFSGLQFPNYSSELNVNALELDDSALYLCASRRGTDPVYGYTFGSGTRLTVV.

A single count supports this clone. The chain uses TRBV4-2 and TRBJ2-1; 8 nucleotides line up with TRBD2. V lost 0 bases to trimming and J lost 10 bases; unmatched junction nucleotides: 8. Per germline, CDR1 LGHNA and CDR2 YNFKEQ. This CDR3 comprises 15 residues. CDR3 nucleotide sequence: TGTGCCAGCAGCCAAGAAAGGTGGACTAGCAGAGAGCAGTTCTTC. Encoded protein: CASSQERWTSREQFF.

This clone has more than one count but fewer than ten. The chain recombines TRBV28 with TRBJ1-5; 8 positions agree with TRBD1. This CDR3 contains 17 residues. The germline V gene encodes CDR1 MDHEN and CDR2 SYDVKM. Losses at the gene ends were 4 bases for V and 1 base for J; bases not matched to a gene: 9. The CDR3 is CASSSHGQGLSNQPQHF. The DNA of the CDR3 is TGTGCCAGCAGTTCCCACGGACAGGGCCTAAGCAATCAGCCCCAGCATTTT.

The gene calls are TRBV5-4 and TRBJ2-5; D tentatively reads TRBD1 or TRBD2 (5 bases each). The CDR3 contains 13 residues. The germline V and J ends were trimmed by 4 bases and 5 bases, with 12 bases remaining between them. Germline-derived CDR1 and CDR2 are SGHNT and YYREEE (reference sequence). The CDR3: CASSRDGEETQYF. In DNA form, the CDR3 reads TGTGCCAGCAGCCGGGACGGGGAGGAGACCCAGTACTTC.

The J gene is TRBJ2-3, the V gene TRBV9; D is ambiguous. The V gene lost 3 bases and the J gene lost 6 bases, with 14 bases spanning the gap. CDR3 length: 14 amino acids. The germline V gene has CDR1 SGDLS and CDR2 YYNGEE. CDR3 in amino acids: CASSASTSSDTQYF. In nucleotides, the CDR3 is TGTGCCAGCAGCGCGAGCACCTCATCGGATACGCAGTATTTT.

This clone has a handful of counts. J is TRBJ1-2 and V is TRBV14; 7 nucleotides line up with TRBD1. The trim removed 4 bases at V and 4 bases at J, leaving 12 bases unmatched. Germline CDR1 reads SGHDN; CDR2 reads FVKESK. The CDR3 spans 16 residues. Here the CDR3 reads CASSPQGGLRPYGYTF. As DNA, the CDR3 is TGTGCCAGCAGCCCCCAGGGGGGCCTCCGTCCCTATGGCTACACCTTC.

The CDR3 sequence: CASSGDRGATRHNEQFF. The CDR3 nucleotides are TGTGCCAGCAGCGGGGACAGGGGTGCAACCCGACACAATGAGCAGTTCTTC. The V call is TRBV9, the J call TRBJ2-1; 10 bases map to TRBD1. The V gene end was trimmed by 3 bases and the J gene end by 5 bases; junction bases not matched to a gene: 11. Per the germline V gene, CDR1 is SGDLS and CDR2 is YYNGEE. The CDR3 is made up of 17 amino acids.

The chain uses TRBV5-8 and TRBJ2-7; tentatively, D is TRBD2 (5 bases). From germline, CDR1 is SGHTS and CDR2 YDEGEE. The CDR3 has 14 residues. With 3 bases removed from V and 3 bases from J, the gap between germline ends came to 13 bases. CDR3 sequence: CASSSRDWIYEQYF. In DNA form, the CDR3 reads TGTGCCAGCAGCTCGAGGGATTGGATCTACGAGCAGTACTTC.

The table lists this clone with a few counts. The chain couples TRBV14 to TRBJ1-6; D unclear. Germline assignment: CDR1 SGHDN and CDR2 FVKESK. Trimming took 5 bases from V and 15 from J, leaving 20 bases between them. The CDR3 is 14 residues long. The CDR3 loop reads CASSGETNTVLLHF. In nucleotides, the CDR3 is TGTGCCAGCAGCGGAGAGACTAATACGGTCCTCCTCCACTTT.

The gene calls are TRBV7-6 and TRBJ1-5; D remains ambiguous. The germline V gene has CDR1 SGHVS and CDR2 FNYEAQ. Trimming shortened V by 0 bases and J by 3 bases, and 3 bases separated the two germline ends. The CDR3 is 13 amino acids. CDR3 amino acids: CASSLATNQPQHF. For the CDR3, the DNA is TGTGCCAGCAGCTTAGCCACCAATCAGCCCCAGCATTTT.

This clone was picked up a small number of times. The chain is built from TRBV5-5 and TRBJ1-2, with D tentatively TRBD1 (6 bases). Trimming pared 1 base from V and 8 bases from J, leaving 18 bases between. This CDR3 contains 15 residues. Germline lookup yields CDR1 SGHKS and CDR2 YYEKEE (reference sequence). The CDR3 reads CASSLRGNPGTGYTF. The DNA of the CDR3 is TGTGCCAGCAGCTTGAGGGGGAATCCAGGAACCGGCTACACCTTC.

The chain is built from TRBV29-1 and TRBJ2-3, with D hard to call. Trimming left V 3 bases short and J 3 bases short, with 10 bases between. The germline gives CDR1 SQVTM, CDR2 ANQGSEA. The CDR3 is made up of 13 amino acids. The CDR3, as DNA: TGCAGCGTTGACATCCCACTAACAGATACGCAGTATTTT. Its protein is CSVDIPLTDTQYF.